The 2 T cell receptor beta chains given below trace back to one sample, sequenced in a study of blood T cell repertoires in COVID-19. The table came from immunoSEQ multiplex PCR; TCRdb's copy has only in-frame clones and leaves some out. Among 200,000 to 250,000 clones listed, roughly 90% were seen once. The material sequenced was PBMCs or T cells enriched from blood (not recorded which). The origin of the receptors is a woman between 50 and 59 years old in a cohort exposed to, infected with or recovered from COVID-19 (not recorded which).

In nucleotides, the CDR3 is TGTGCCAGCAGAGCGGCTACAGGGGGCAGGGATGAGCAGTTCTTC. It specifies CASRAATGGRDEQFF. The V call is TRBV28, the J call TRBJ2-1; the match to TRBD1 covers 9 bases. This CDR3 has 15 amino acids. Trimming cost V 6 bases and J 8 bases; bases outside gene matches: 11. The germline V gene has CDR1 MDHEN and CDR2 SYDVKM.

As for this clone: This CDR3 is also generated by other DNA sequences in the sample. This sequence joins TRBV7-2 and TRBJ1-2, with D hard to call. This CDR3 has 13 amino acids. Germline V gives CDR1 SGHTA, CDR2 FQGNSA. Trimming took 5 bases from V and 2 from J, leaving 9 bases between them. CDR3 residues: CASSPEANYGYTF. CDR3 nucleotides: TGTGCCAGCAGCCCCGAGGCCAACTATGGCTACACCTTC.